This entry lists 4 T cell receptor beta chains sequenced from one sample in a study of blood T cells in healthy people across ages. For the second PCR, which ran for about 6 to 11 cycles, a sample-barcoded 5' primer and a J-beta primer mix were used. TCRdb reanalysed the 5' RACE reads using MiXCR and keeps one entry per CDR3 protein. The sample includes 1.5 million to 2 million distinct CDR3 sequences, 49% of them seen just once. Sequenced sample: blood. These receptors came from a woman in her thirties or forties in good health.

This clonotype was picked up one time. The V call is TRBV20-1, the J call TRBJ1-2; no clear D. The length of the CDR3 is 14 residues. Germline V gives CDR1 DFQATT, CDR2 SNEGSKA (reference sequence). With 1 base removed from V and 1 base from J, the gap between germline ends came to 10 bases. CDR3 residues: CSARVSGDNYGYTF. The CDR3 DNA reads as TGCAGTGCTAGAGTCAGTGGAGATAACTATGGCTACACCTTC.

For this clonotype: Just one base apart from a much larger clone, this may be a read error. This rearrangement joins TRBV6-5 to TRBJ1-2, with D unresolved. CDR1 is MNHEY and CDR2 is SVGAGI in the germline V gene. The CDR3 has 14 amino acids. V lost 2 bases and J lost 0, with 7 bases in between. The CDR3 protein is CASSYGPANYGYTF. The CDR3 DNA follows: TGTGCCAGCAGTTACGGGCCGGCTAACTATGGCTACACCTTC.

This chain uses TRBV28 with TRBJ2-6, with a tentative D call TRBD1 (6 bases). The V end lost 11 bases, the J end lost 0 bases, and 17 bases lay between the germline ends. The CDR3 totals 16 residues. Germline loops: CDR1 MDHEN, CDR2 SYDVKM. The CDR3, as DNA: TGTGCCTCGACAGGACACGGATTCTCTGGGGCCAACGTCCTGACTTTC. It is translated as CASTGHGFSGANVLTF.

The rearrangement joins TRBV27 to TRBJ2-6; D may be TRBD1 or TRBD2 (5 bases each). CDR3 length: 17 residues. V lost 5 bases and J lost 5, with 19 bases in between. CDR1 is MNHEY and CDR2 is SMNVEV in the germline V gene (reference sequence). This chain's CDR3 is CASSRAGAPDRANVLTF. CDR3 bases: TGTGCCAGCAGTAGAGCCGGGGCCCCGGATCGGGCCAACGTCCTGACTTTC.